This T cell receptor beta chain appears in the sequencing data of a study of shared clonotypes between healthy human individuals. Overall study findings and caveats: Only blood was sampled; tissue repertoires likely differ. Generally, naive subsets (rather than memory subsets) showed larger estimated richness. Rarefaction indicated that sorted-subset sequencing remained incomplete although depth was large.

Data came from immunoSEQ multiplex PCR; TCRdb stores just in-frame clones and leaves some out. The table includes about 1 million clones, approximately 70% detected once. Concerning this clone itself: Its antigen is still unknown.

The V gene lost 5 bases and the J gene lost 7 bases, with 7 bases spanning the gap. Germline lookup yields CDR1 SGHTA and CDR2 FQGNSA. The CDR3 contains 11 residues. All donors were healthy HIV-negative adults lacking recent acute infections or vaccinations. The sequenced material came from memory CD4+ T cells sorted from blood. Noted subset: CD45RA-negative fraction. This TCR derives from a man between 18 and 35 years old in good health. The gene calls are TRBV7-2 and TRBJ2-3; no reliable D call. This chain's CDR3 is CASSPQYTQYF. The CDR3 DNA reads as TGTGCCAGCAGCCCCCAGTATACGCAGTATTTT.